One and the same sample provided the 27 T cell receptor beta chains below, sequenced in a study of cytomegalovirus exposure and HLA in healthy donors. PCR used 60 Vbeta primers and 13 Jbeta primers. The protocol was immunoSEQ multiplex PCR, while the TCRdb copy is restricted to in-frame clones and leaves out a portion. Seen here are some 180,000 clones, 65% to 80% observed once, and the top ten hold 2% to 2.5%. Input material: PBMCs. These receptors all stem from a young woman in good health and CMV-seropositive.

Points on this clone: The junction shows a germline mismatch at one end, possibly a read error. The V gene is TRBV7-9, the J gene TRBJ1-2, with TRBD1 as a possible D gene (5 bases). Looked up from germline, CDR1 is SEHNR and CDR2 is FQNEAQ (reference sequence). The CDR3 length is 14 residues. The CDR3 spells CSSSMTVRRYGYTF. The CDR3 DNA sequence: TGTTCCAGCAGTATGACAGTCCGTCGCTATGGCTACACCTTC.

CDR3 loop: CASSLIEDWTVQMREREGYGYTF. In DNA, the CDR3 is TGTGCCAGCAGTTTAATTGAGGACTGGACAGTCCAAATGCGAGAGAGAGAGGGCTATGGCTACACCTTC. This rearrangement joins TRBV28 to TRBJ1-2, with D maybe TRBD1 (6 bases). Trimming shortened V by 2 bases and J by 4 bases, and 38 bases separated the two germline ends. CDR3 size: 23 residues. Germline CDR1 reads MDHEN; CDR2 reads SYDVKM.

The chain couples TRBV7-9 to TRBJ2-2; 8 bases map to TRBD2. CDR1 and CDR2 (germline): SEHNR, FQNEAQ (reference sequence). V lost 10 bases, J lost 2 bases, and 12 bases stayed unmatched. This CDR3 comprises 16 residues. The CDR3 coding sequence is TGTGCCACCCAACCGGCGGGGGGTGGAAACACCGGGGAGCTGTTTTTT. It yields the protein CATQPAGGGNTGELFF.

This clone was counted once. The J gene is TRBJ2-7, the V gene TRBV6-1; D remains unclear. The CDR3 contains 15 residues. The V gene's germline CDR1 is MNHNS and CDR2 SASEGT. V lost 2 bases, J lost 2 bases, and 13 bases lay in between. In nucleotides, the CDR3 is TGTGCCAGCAGTGAAATCGTAACAGCCACCTACGAGCAGTACTTC. Amino acids: CASSEIVTATYEQYF.

The chain links TRBV5-4 to TRBJ2-4, with no clear D. This CDR3 region has 14 residues. V shed 2 bases and J shed 9 bases, with 15 bases lying between them. Germline lookup yields CDR1 SGHNT and CDR2 YYREEE (reference sequence). DNA of the CDR3: TGTGCCAGCAGCTTTTCCCAGGCCACGTCCATTCAGTACTTC. It codes for CASSFSQATSIQYF.

This clone was seen a few times. V and J are TRBV5-1 and TRBJ2-7; D not certain. The V and J ends lost 0 bases and 0 bases respectively, with 7 bases between them. The germline gives CDR1 SGHRS, CDR2 YFSETQ. CDR3 length: 14 residues. The CDR3 nucleotides are TGCGCCAGCAGCTTGGTACCGGGCTCCTACGAGCAGTACTTC. Amino acid sequence: CASSLVPGSYEQYF.

The chain is built from TRBV18 and TRBJ2-7, with no clear D. Germline CDR1 reads KGHSH; CDR2 reads LQKENI. Trimming pared 4 bases from V and 2 bases from J, leaving 9 bases between. The CDR3 is made up of 13 amino acids. CDR3 loop: CASSLRQAYEQYF. The CDR3 bases are TGTGCCAGCTCACTTAGGCAGGCCTACGAGCAGTACTTC.

This chain uses TRBV5-1 with TRBJ2-2; D possibly corresponds to TRBD1 (5 bases). The CDR3 length is 17 residues. V shed 1 base and J shed 3 bases, with 16 bases lying between them. The germline CDR1 and CDR2 sequences are SGHRS and YFSETQ. The CDR3 region is CASSLFSRALDTGELFF. The CDR3 coding sequence is TGCGCCAGCAGCTTGTTCAGCAGGGCCCTTGACACCGGGGAGCTGTTTTTT. The entire variable domain, with the rest obtained from reference TRBV5-1 and TRBJ2-2, is as follows: KAGVTQTPRYLIKTRGQQVTLSCSPISGHRSVSWYQQTPGQGLQFLFEYFSETQRNKGNFPGRFSGRQFSNSRSEMNVSTLELGDSALYLCASSLFSRALDTGELFFGEGSRLTVL.

The J gene is TRBJ2-7, the V gene TRBV9; perhaps TRBD2 as D (6 bases). Germline V gene sequence: CDR1 SGDLS, CDR2 YYNGEE. This CDR3 contains 15 residues. V lost 0 bases and J lost 3, with 13 bases in between. CDR3 nucleotide sequence: TGTGCCAGCAGCGTAGCCGGGACGGGGGACTACGAGCAGTACTTC. It translates to CASSVAGTGDYEQYF.

The V and J genes are TRBV10-3 and TRBJ2-3; possibly TRBD1 for D (6 bases). Trimming shortened V by 6 bases and J by 0 bases, and 13 bases separated the two germline ends. This CDR3 spans 15 amino acids. Germline CDR1 ENHRY, CDR2 SYGVKD. The CDR3 nucleotides read TGTGCCATCAGGGCCAGACAGGCTAGCACAGATACGCAGTATTTT. It specifies CAIRARQASTDTQYF.

The rearrangement uses TRBV7-2 and TRBJ2-7, with a possible D match to TRBD2 (7 bases). CDR1 and CDR2 (germline): SGHTA, FQGNSA. V lost 2 bases and J lost 5, with 16 bases in between. The CDR3 contains 15 residues. The CDR3 DNA sequence: TGTGCCAGCAGCTTAACGCGGGGGCCCACTCACGAGCAGTACTTC. This translates into CASSLTRGPTHEQYF.

The genes are TRBV18 and TRBJ2-5, with TRBD1 identical over 7 bases. The CDR3 runs to 13 residues. V lost 4 bases and J lost 2; bases outside the gene matches: 1. Germline-derived CDR1 and CDR2 are KGHSH and LQKENI. The CDR3 bases are TGTGCCAGCTCACAGGGACAGCAAGAGACCCAGTACTTC. Its translation: CASSQGQQETQYF.

Concerning this clone: The junction and the germline gene differ at one end; a read error may be behind it. The CDR3 nucleotides read TGCGCCAGCAGCTTGGGGGCAGAGGGAAACAGTCAGTACTTC. This translates into CASSLGAEGNSQYF. This rearrangement joins TRBV5-1 to TRBJ2-4, with D maybe TRBD2 (5 bases). Germline V gene lookup returns CDR1 SGHRS and CDR2 YFSETQ. The CDR3 sequence is 14 residues long.

This clone has a handful of counts. Other DNA sequences in the sample encode the same CDR3. The V and J genes are TRBV18 and TRBJ2-7, with 7 bases identical to TRBD1. The ends lost 1 base at V and 5 bases at J; junction bases unmatched: 2. Per the germline V gene, CDR1 is KGHSH and CDR2 is LQKENI. There are 13 residues in the CDR3. Here the CDR3 reads CASSPRQGDEQYF. In nucleotides, the CDR3 is TGTGCCAGCTCACCACGACAGGGTGACGAGCAGTACTTC.

The chain recombines TRBV7-6 with TRBJ2-5, with TRBD2 as a possible D gene (5 bases). Germline lookup yields CDR1 SGHVS and CDR2 FNYEAQ. CDR3 length equals 15 residues. V was shortened by 1 base and J by 3 bases, with 12 bases between the two germline ends. In DNA, the CDR3 is TGTGCCAGCAGCTTAGATGGACTCTTAGAAGAGACCCAGTACTTC. Protein product: CASSLDGLLEETQYF.

The rearrangement links TRBV30 to TRBJ2-3; no reliable D call. The germline V gene has CDR1 GTSNPN and CDR2 SVGIG (reference sequence). V lost 3 bases, J lost 6 bases, and 25 bases lay in between. This CDR3 is 17 amino acids long. CDR3 loop: CAWSADEEATRWDTQYF. DNA for the CDR3: TGTGCCTGGAGCGCAGATGAGGAAGCCACTCGTTGGGATACGCAGTATTTT. The variable domain in full, with the rest retrieved from reference TRBV30 and TRBJ2-3, is SQTIHQWPATLVQPVGSPLSLECTVEGTSNPNLYWYRQAAGRGLQLLFYSVGIGQISSEVPQNLSASRPQDRQFILSSKKLLLSDSGFYLCAWSADEEATRWDTQYFGPGTRLTVL.

This clone came up once. The chain employs TRBV6-5 and TRBJ2-5, with TRBD2 matching 8 bases. This CDR3 has 13 residues. V lost 2 bases to trimming and J lost 5 bases; unmatched junction nucleotides: 1. Germline assignment: CDR1 MNHEY and CDR2 SVGAGI. CDR3 nucleotides: TGTGCCAGCAGTTACCGCGGGGGGGAGACCCAGTACTTC. Protein: CASSYRGGETQYF.

This clone was found a few times. The V call is TRBV5-1, the J call TRBJ1-6; D unresolved. V lost 0 bases and J lost 9, with 10 bases in between. Germline loops: CDR1 SGHRS, CDR2 YFSETQ. The CDR3 sequence is 14 residues long. CDR3 in DNA: TGCGCCAGCAGCTTGGAGAGGGTGGGTTCACCCCTCCACTTT. This encodes CASSLERVGSPLHF.

The rearrangement joins TRBV7-9 to TRBJ1-1, with D possibly being TRBD1 (5 bases). Germline lookup yields CDR1 SEHNR and CDR2 FQNEAQ (reference sequence). The CDR3 sequence is 15 residues long. V was cut by 4 bases and J by 0 bases, with 12 bases left in between. The CDR3 nucleotides read TGTGCCAGCAGCTCCCCAGACAGCATGAACACTGAAGCTTTCTTT. It encodes CASSSPDSMNTEAFF.

This sequence joins TRBV11-3 and TRBJ1-1; D is unclear. Germline CDR1 and CDR2: SGHNT and YENEEA. Between the trimmed V and J ends, which lost 6 bases and 1 base, there was a span of 9 bases. The length of the CDR3 is 13 residues. CDR3 amino acids: CASSLTRNTEAFF. CDR3 DNA sequence: TGTGCCAGCAGTCTAACCCGGAACACTGAAGCTTTCTTT.

The chain's CDR3 is CASSEGGGREKTQYF. The DNA of the CDR3 is TGTGCCAGCAGTGAAGGGGGGGGTCGGGAGAAGACCCAGTACTTC. The chain recombines TRBV2 with TRBJ2-5, with 7 nucleotides matching TRBD2. This CDR3 contains 15 residues. The V and J ends lost 1 base and 6 bases, in that order; junction bases with no gene match: 8. CDR1 SNHLY and CDR2 FYNNEI come from the germline V gene.

The CDR3 protein is CASSLRGTNYGYTF. In DNA form, the CDR3 reads TGTGCCAGCAGCTTGAGAGGGACTAACTATGGCTACACCTTC. The chain has TRBV5-4 and TRBJ1-2; the D is unclear. This CDR3 has 14 residues. Trimming removed 1 base from V and 0 bases from J, with 7 bases in between. CDR1 is SGHNT and CDR2 is YYREEE in the germline V gene (reference sequence).

This CDR3 reads CASSSGVSLKEDTQYF. CDR3 in DNA: TGTGCCAGCAGCTCAGGGGTGAGTCTTAAAGAGGATACGCAGTATTTT. The chain uses TRBV5-4 and TRBJ2-3, with a weak D call TRBD1 (6 bases). The CDR3 covers 16 residues. The germline V gene has CDR1 SGHNT and CDR2 YYREEE (reference sequence). Trimming pared 3 bases from V and 6 bases from J, leaving 20 bases between.

The gene calls are TRBV28 and TRBJ1-5, with 8 bases identical to TRBD1. The V gene end was trimmed by 6 bases and the J gene end by 4 bases; junction bases not matched to a gene: 2. The CDR3 loop spans 13 amino acids. CDR1 MDHEN and CDR2 SYDVKM come from the germline V gene. CDR3 region: CASRNRGNQPQHF. CDR3 coding DNA: TGTGCCAGCAGAAACAGGGGGAATCAGCCCCAGCATTTT.

The chain combines TRBV20-1 with TRBJ2-7; no reliable D call. The CDR3 length is 11 residues. Per germline, CDR1 DFQATT and CDR2 SNEGSKA (reference sequence). Trimming removed 3 bases at V and 4 bases at J, with 7 bases between. Here the CDR3 DNA reads TGCAGTGCTAGTAATGAGTACGAGCAGTACTTC. It yields the protein CSASNEYEQYF.

The chain couples TRBV4-1 to TRBJ1-3, with TRBD1 matching 9 bases. The CDR3 has 17 amino acids. Germline V gene sequence: CDR1 MGHRA, CDR2 YSYEKL. The V and J ends lost 6 bases and 4 bases, in that order; junction bases with no gene match: 13. The CDR3 is CASRLRPGTGIGNTIYF. Written as DNA, the CDR3 is TGCGCCAGCAGACTTCGTCCCGGGACAGGGATCGGAAACACCATATATTTT.

This clone has just one count. J is TRBJ1-1 and V is TRBV2; TRBD1 matches 8 bases. The CDR3 runs to 15 residues. After removal of 4 bases from V and 4 bases from J, the junction contained 8 bases not matched to a gene. Germline CDR1 is SNHLY and CDR2 is FYNNEI. The CDR3 DNA reads TGTGCCAGCAGTGCAGGGGGCGCGAGAGCCACTGAAGCTTTCTTT. The encoded protein is CASSAGGARATEAFF.